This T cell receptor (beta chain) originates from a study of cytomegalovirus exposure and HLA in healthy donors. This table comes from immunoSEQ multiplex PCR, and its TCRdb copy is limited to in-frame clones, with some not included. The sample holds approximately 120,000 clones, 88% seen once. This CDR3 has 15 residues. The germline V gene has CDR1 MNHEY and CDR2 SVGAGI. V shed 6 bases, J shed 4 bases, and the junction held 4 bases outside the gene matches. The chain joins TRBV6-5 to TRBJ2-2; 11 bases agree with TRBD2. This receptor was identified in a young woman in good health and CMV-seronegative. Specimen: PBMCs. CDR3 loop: CASRVLAGVTGELFF. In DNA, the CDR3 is TGTGCCAGCAGGGTACTAGCGGGGGTCACCGGGGAGCTGTTTTTT.